The sequence of this TCR beta chain was determined in a study of long-term antiretroviral therapy in people with HIV. The immunoSEQ assay was v3.0, run at survey level. TCRdb's table, derived via immunoSEQ multiplex PCR, lists solely in-frame clones and lacks some. The sample consists of about 14,000 clones, 80% of them appearing once. The germline gives CDR1 SGHTA, CDR2 FQGNSA. V lost 6 bases, J lost 0 bases, and 4 bases stayed unmatched. The CDR3 covers 14 residues. The chain employs TRBV7-2 and TRBJ2-7; the match to TRBD2 covers 8 bases. The specimen comprised unsorted PBMCs, sampled 3.2 years before starting antiretroviral therapy. The receptor was isolated from a man aged 40-50 years with HIV. CDR3 coding DNA: TGTGCCAGCAGACATAGCGGGATCTCCTACGAGCAGTACTTC. It is translated as CASRHSGISYEQYF. Variable domain in full (rest from reference TRBV7-2 and TRBJ2-7): GAGVSQSPSNKVTEKGKDVELRCDPISGHTALYWYRQSLGQGLEFLIYFQGNSAPDKSGLPSDRFSAERTGGSVSTLTIQRTQQEDSAVYLCASRHSGISYEQYFGPGTRLTVT.